The 19 T cell receptor beta chains below come from one sample, sequenced in a study of blood T cell repertoires in COVID-19. Clones were sequenced by immunoSEQ multiplex PCR, and TCRdb holds only the in-frame ones, with some missing. The sample gives 120,000 to 150,000 clones, 84% of which show up once; approximately 8.9% is in the top ten. Sequencing input: peripheral blood. The receptors shown here come from a man aged 25 to 40 with COVID-19, enrolled during active disease.

The rearrangement links TRBV19 to TRBJ1-4; D gene ambiguous. Germline CDR1 reads LNHDA; CDR2 reads SQIVND (reference sequence). The CDR3 is 11 residues long. The ends were cut back, 6 bases at V and 8 bases at J, with 7 bases in the middle. CDR3 coding DNA: TGTGCCAGTAGAGGAGGCGAAAAACTGTTTTTT. Translation: CASRGGEKLFF.

This chain connects TRBV7-2 to TRBJ2-1; perhaps TRBD1 as D (6 bases). The V end was cut by 6 bases, the J end by 2 bases, with 11 bases between. The V gene's germline CDR1 is SGHTA and CDR2 FQGNSA. The CDR3 runs 14 residues. In DNA, the CDR3 is TGTGCCAGCAGGGCATGGGGGCCCTACAATGAGCAGTTCTTC. Its protein product is CASRAWGPYNEQFF.

This sequence joins TRBV5-6 and TRBJ1-1, with D tentatively TRBD1 (5 bases). CDR1 and CDR2 from the germline V gene are SGHDT and YYEEEE. The ends were cut back, 4 bases at V and 5 bases at J, with 15 bases in the middle. The CDR3 length is 14 residues. The CDR3 loop reads CASSRGTLVTEAFF. The DNA for the CDR3 is TGTGCCAGCAGCCGCGGGACCTTGGTAACTGAAGCTTTCTTT. The full variable domain, its missing parts supplied by reference TRBV5-6 and TRBJ1-1, is DAGVTQSPTHLIKTRGQQVTLRCSPKSGHDTVSWYQQALGQGPQFIFQYYEEEERQRGNFPDRFSGHQFPNYSSELNVNALLLGDSALYLCASSRGTLVTEAFFGQGTRLTVV.

This clone came up many times. The genes are TRBV7-9 and TRBJ2-5, with a tentative D call TRBD2 (5 bases). Per germline, CDR1 SEHNR and CDR2 FQNEAQ (reference sequence). CDR3 size: 14 residues. V gave up 5 bases and J gave up 1 base, with 11 bases separating them. The CDR3 loop is CASSLNGIQETQYF. The CDR3 DNA reads TGTGCCAGCAGCCTCAACGGGATCCAAGAGACCCAGTACTTC.

The V call is TRBV19, the J call TRBJ1-1; D gene ambiguous. From germline, CDR1 is LNHDA and CDR2 SQIVND (reference sequence). Trimming shortened V by 6 bases and J by 3 bases, and 8 bases separated the two germline ends. The CDR3 loop spans 12 amino acids. The CDR3 loop is CASSRGYTEAFF. As DNA, the CDR3 is TGTGCCAGTAGCCGAGGATACACTGAAGCTTTCTTT.

The chain uses TRBV6-5 and TRBJ2-7; 9 bases map to TRBD2. Germline CDR1 reads MNHEY; CDR2 reads SVGAGI. With V trimmed by 6 bases and J by 2 bases, 5 bases remained unmatched. This CDR3 is 14 amino acids long. For the CDR3, the DNA is TGTGCCAGCAGACATAGCGGGAGTCCCTACGAGCAGTACTTC. It encodes CASRHSGSPYEQYF.

This sequence joins TRBV5-5 and TRBJ1-1, with no clear D. CDR1 and CDR2 (germline): SGHKS, YYEKEE (reference sequence). CDR3 length: 13 amino acids. V dropped 5 bases and J dropped 0 bases, with 8 bases sitting between them. The CDR3 reads CASRVTVNTEAFF. As DNA, the CDR3 is TGTGCCAGCAGGGTTACGGTGAACACTGAAGCTTTCTTT.

The genes are TRBV11-3 and TRBJ2-1; the D gene is possibly TRBD2 (5 bases). With 5 bases removed from V and 5 bases from J, the gap between germline ends came to 10 bases. CDR1 is SGHNT, CDR2 YENEEA, per germline. CDR3 length equals 13 residues. CDR3 loop: CASSLSGNNEQFF. In nucleotides, the CDR3 is TGTGCCAGCAGCCTCAGCGGCAACAATGAGCAGTTCTTC.

J is TRBJ2-7 and V is TRBV28; 14 nucleotides agree with TRBD2. The CDR3 loop spans 15 amino acids. Per the germline V gene, CDR1 is MDHEN and CDR2 is SYDVKM. The junction had 8 bases not matched to a gene; V was cut back by 6 bases and J by 7 bases. Written as DNA, the CDR3 is TGTGCCAGCAGACCCACCGGGACTAGCGGGAGAGAGCAGTACTTC. Translation gives CASRPTGTSGREQYF. Full variable domain (missing parts from reference TRBV28 and TRBJ2-7): DVKVTQSSRYLVKRTGEKVFLECVQDMDHENMFWYRQDPGLGLRLIYFSYDVKMKEKGDIPEGYSVSREKKERFSLILESASTNQTSMYLCASRPTGTSGREQYFGPGTRLTVT.

This chain joins TRBV7-2 and TRBJ2-7; TRBD2 agrees at 10 bases. There are 16 residues in the CDR3. Germline CDR1 reads SGHTA; CDR2 reads FQGNSA. The trim removed 0 bases at V and 2 bases at J, leaving 4 bases unmatched. The CDR3 spells CASSLAASGRPYEQYF. CDR3 in DNA: TGTGCCAGCAGCTTAGCTGCTAGCGGGAGACCCTACGAGCAGTACTTC. Full variable domain (missing parts from reference TRBV7-2 and TRBJ2-7): GAGVSQSPSNKVTEKGKDVELRCDPISGHTALYWYRQSLGQGLEFLIYFQGNSAPDKSGLPSDRFSAERTGGSVSTLTIQRTQQEDSAVYLCASSLAASGRPYEQYFGPGTRLTVT.

This sequence joins TRBV5-1 and TRBJ2-5; 15 nucleotides align to TRBD2. After removal of 7 bases from V and 5 bases from J, the junction contained 3 bases not matched to a gene. The CDR3 contains 14 residues. CDR1 and CDR2 from the germline V gene are SGHRS and YFSETQ. Here the CDR3 DNA reads TGCGCCAGCGGACTAGCGGGAGGGGATGAGACCCAGTACTTC. It translates to CASGLAGGDETQYF.

The V gene is TRBV27, the J gene TRBJ1-5; weak D call: TRBD1 (6 bases). From germline, CDR1 is MNHEY and CDR2 SMNVEV (reference sequence). V was trimmed by 3 bases and J by 7 bases, leaving 13 bases between them. The CDR3 consists of 14 residues. Here the CDR3 reads CASSFGRGGQPQHF. CDR3 coding DNA: TGTGCCAGCAGTTTCGGCAGGGGTGGACAGCCCCAGCATTTT.

The chain links TRBV7-3 to TRBJ1-2; tentative D call: TRBD1 (6 bases). Trimming pared 1 base from V and 5 bases from J, leaving 14 bases between. The length of the CDR3 is 15 residues. Looked up from germline, CDR1 is SGHTA and CDR2 is FQGTGA. CDR3 in amino acids: CASSLSHGTQYGYTF. The CDR3 coding sequence is TGTGCCAGCAGCTTAAGCCACGGGACACAGTATGGCTACACCTTC.

The CDR3 sequence: CAWSRGLAVYNEQFF. CDR3 nucleotides: TGTGCCTGGAGTAGGGGACTAGCGGTTTACAATGAGCAGTTCTTC. V and J are TRBV30 and TRBJ2-1, with TRBD2 matching over 11 bases. This CDR3 comprises 15 residues. Germline assignment: CDR1 GTSNPN and CDR2 SVGIG (reference sequence). V lost 2 bases, J lost 4 bases, and 4 bases stayed unmatched.

This rearrangement joins TRBV7-3 to TRBJ2-1; D not certain. Trimming removed 4 bases at V and 3 bases at J, with 7 bases between. Germline loops: CDR1 SGHTA, CDR2 FQGTGA. The CDR3 is made up of 13 amino acids. CDR3: CASSSQLYNEQFF. For the CDR3, the DNA is TGTGCCAGCAGCTCCCAACTCTACAATGAGCAGTTCTTC.

This rearrangement joins TRBV12-3 or TRBV12-4 to TRBJ1-5, with 11 nucleotides matching TRBD1. The CDR3 is made up of 13 amino acids. V dropped 8 bases and J dropped 4; count of bases not matched to a gene: 1. The CDR3 nucleotides read TGTGCCAGCCGGGACAGGGGGAATCAGCCCCAGCATTTT. It specifies CASRDRGNQPQHF.

The chain employs TRBV5-6 and TRBJ1-5; D is perhaps TRBD1 (6 bases). V was pared by 0 bases and J by 7 bases, with 11 bases between. The CDR3 loop spans 14 amino acids. Germline CDR1 reads SGHDT; CDR2 reads YYEEEE. As DNA, the CDR3 is TGTGCCAGCAGCTTGGGCGGGGGCTTGCAGCCCCAGCATTTT. Translation gives CASSLGGGLQPQHF.

Concerning this clone: Other DNA sequences within the sample encode an identical CDR3. The chain couples TRBV7-2 to TRBJ2-7; TRBD2 matches at 14 bases. V was pared by 5 bases and J by 6 bases, with 3 bases of the junction left unmatched. This CDR3 has 14 residues. Germline V gene data show CDR1 as SGHTA and CDR2 as FQGNSA. In DNA form, the CDR3 reads TGTGCCAGCAGCAGAGGACTAGCGGGAGGCGAGCAGTACTTC. This gives the protein CASSRGLAGGEQYF.

The V and J genes are TRBV7-2 and TRBJ2-3; 10 bases are shared with TRBD2. V dropped 2 bases and J dropped 4; count of bases not matched to a gene: 9. CDR1 and CDR2 from the germline V gene are SGHTA and FQGNSA. The CDR3 has 17 amino acids. The CDR3 region is CASSLNPSGRVSDTQYF. The CDR3 nucleotides read TGTGCCAGCAGCTTAAATCCTAGCGGGAGAGTTTCAGATACGCAGTATTTT.